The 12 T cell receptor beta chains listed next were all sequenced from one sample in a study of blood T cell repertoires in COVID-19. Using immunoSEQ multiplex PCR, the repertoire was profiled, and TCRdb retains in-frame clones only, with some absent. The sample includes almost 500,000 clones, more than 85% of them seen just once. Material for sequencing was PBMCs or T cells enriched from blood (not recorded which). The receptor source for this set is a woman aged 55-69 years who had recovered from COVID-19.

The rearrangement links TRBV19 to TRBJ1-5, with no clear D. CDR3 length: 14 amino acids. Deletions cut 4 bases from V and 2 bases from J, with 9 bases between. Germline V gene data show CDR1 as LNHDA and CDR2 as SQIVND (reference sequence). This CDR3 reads CASSTDYRNQPQHF. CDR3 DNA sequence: TGTGCCAGTAGTACGGACTACCGCAATCAGCCCCAGCATTTT.

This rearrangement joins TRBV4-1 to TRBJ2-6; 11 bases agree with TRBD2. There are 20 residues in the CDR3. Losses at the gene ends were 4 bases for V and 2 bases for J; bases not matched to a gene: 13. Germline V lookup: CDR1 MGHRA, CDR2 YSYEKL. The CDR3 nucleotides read TGCGCCAGCAGCCCGTGGCCCCATAGCGGGGGGGCCACTGGGGCCAACGTCCTGACTTTC. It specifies CASSPWPHSGGATGANVLTF.

CDR3 bases: TGCAGCGTGGAACTCGCTAGCGGGGGGGCTAGCACAGATACGCAGTATTTT. It is translated as CSVELASGGASTDTQYF. This chain links TRBV29-1 with TRBJ2-3, with TRBD2 identical over 12 bases. The CDR3 length is 17 residues. CDR1 is SQVTM, CDR2 ANQGSEA, per germline. The ends lost 6 bases at V and 0 bases at J; junction bases unmatched: 10.

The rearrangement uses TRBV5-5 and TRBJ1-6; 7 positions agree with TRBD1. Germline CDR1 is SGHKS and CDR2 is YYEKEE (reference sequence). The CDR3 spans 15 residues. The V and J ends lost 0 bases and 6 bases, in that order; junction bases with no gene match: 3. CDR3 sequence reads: CASSLATGFNSPLHF. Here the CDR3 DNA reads TGTGCCAGCAGCTTGGCGACAGGGTTTAATTCACCCCTCCACTTT. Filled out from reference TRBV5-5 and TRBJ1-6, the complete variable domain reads DAGVTQSPTHLIKTRGQQVTLRCSPISGHKSVSWYQQVLGQGPQFIFQYYEKEERGRGNFPDRFSARQFPNYSSELNVNALLLGDSALYLCASSLATGFNSPLHFGNGTRLTVT.

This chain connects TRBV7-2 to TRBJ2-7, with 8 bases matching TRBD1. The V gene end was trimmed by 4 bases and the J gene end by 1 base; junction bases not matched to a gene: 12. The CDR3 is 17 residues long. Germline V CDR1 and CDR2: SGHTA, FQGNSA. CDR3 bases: TGTGCCAGCAGCTCCCGTCCCCGGGACAGGATTTCCTACGAGCAGTACGTC. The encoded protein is CASSSRPRDRISYEQYV.

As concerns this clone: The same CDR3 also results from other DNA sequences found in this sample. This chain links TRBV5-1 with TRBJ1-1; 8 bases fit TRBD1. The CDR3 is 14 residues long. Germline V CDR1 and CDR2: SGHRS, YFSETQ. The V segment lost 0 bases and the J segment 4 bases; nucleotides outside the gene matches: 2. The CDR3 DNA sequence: TGCGCCAGCAGCTTGGGGACAGGGAGCACTGAAGCTTTCTTT. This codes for CASSLGTGSTEAFF.

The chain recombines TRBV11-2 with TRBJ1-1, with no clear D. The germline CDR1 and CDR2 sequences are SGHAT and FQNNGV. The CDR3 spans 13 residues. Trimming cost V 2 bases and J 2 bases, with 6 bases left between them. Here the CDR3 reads CASSLITNTEAFF. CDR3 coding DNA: TGTGCCAGCAGCTTAATAACTAACACTGAAGCTTTCTTT.

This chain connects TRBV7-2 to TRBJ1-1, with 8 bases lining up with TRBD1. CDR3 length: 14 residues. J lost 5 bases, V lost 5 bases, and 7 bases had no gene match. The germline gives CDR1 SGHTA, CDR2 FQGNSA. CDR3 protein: CASSRTGSLTEAFF. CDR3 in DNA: TGTGCCAGCAGCCGGACAGGGTCTTTGACTGAAGCTTTCTTT.

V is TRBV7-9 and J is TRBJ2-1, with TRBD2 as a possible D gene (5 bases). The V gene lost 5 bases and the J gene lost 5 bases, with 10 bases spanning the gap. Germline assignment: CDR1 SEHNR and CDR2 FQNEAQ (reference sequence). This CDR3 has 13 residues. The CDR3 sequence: CASSIGVHNEQFF. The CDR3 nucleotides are TGTGCCAGCAGCATCGGGGTCCACAATGAGCAGTTCTTC. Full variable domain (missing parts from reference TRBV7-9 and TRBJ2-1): DTGVSQNPRHKITKRGQNVTFRCDPISEHNRLYWYRQTLGQGPEFLTYFQNEAQLEKSRLLSDRFSAERPKGSFSTLEIQRTEQGDSAMYLCASSIGVHNEQFFGPGTRLTVL.

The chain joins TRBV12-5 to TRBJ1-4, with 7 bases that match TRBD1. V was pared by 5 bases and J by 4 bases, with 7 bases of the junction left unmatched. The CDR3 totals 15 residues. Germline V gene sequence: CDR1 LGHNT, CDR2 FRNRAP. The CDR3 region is CASGQGQFINEKLFF. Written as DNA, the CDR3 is TGTGCTAGTGGTCAGGGACAGTTTATTAATGAAAAACTGTTTTTT.

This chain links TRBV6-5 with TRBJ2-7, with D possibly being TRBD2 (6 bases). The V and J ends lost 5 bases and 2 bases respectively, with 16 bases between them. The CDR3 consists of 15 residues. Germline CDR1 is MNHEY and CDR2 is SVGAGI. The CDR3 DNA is TGTGCCAGCAGTCAGAAACCGGGACTTACCTACGAGCAGTACTTC. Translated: CASSQKPGLTYEQYF.

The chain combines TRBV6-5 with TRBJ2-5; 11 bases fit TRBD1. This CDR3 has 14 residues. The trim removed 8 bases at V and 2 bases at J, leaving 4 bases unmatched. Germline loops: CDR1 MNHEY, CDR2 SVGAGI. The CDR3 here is CASGDRGSQETQYF. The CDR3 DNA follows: TGTGCCAGCGGGGACAGGGGGTCACAAGAGACCCAGTACTTC.